Listed below are T cell receptor beta chains from one sample, sequenced in a study of blood T cell repertoires in COVID-19. Method: immunoSEQ multiplex PCR; TCRdb's copy keeps in-frame clones and lacks some. The table includes about 200,000 clones, around 90% detected once. What was sequenced was peripheral blood. The receptors shown here come from a middle-aged man with acute or convalescent COVID-19. CDR3s include the opening cysteine and the closing phenylalanine or tryptophan. D genes are given only for firm matches. Clone size is given for some rows only: seen once, a few or many times, or a class if the clone is expanded.

v_gene: TRBV2
j_gene: TRBJ2-2
d_gene: .
abundance: .
CDR3nt: TGTGCCAGCAGTGAGAAAAGGGGGAACACCGGGGAGCTGTTTTTT
CDR3aa: CASSEKRGNTGELFF

v_gene: TRBV12-3/TRBV12-4
j_gene: TRBJ1-6
d_gene: .
abundance: .
CDR3nt: TGTGCCAGCAGTTTACTTAATTCACCCCTCCACTTT
CDR3aa: CASSLLNSPLHF

v_gene: TRBV6-1
j_gene: TRBJ1-5
d_gene: .
abundance: .
CDR3nt: TGTGCCAGCAGTACCTCAGGCGGGCTAAATCAGCCCCAGCATTTT
CDR3aa: CASSTSGGLNQPQHF

v_gene: TRBV11-2
j_gene: TRBJ1-1
d_gene: .
abundance: .
CDR3nt: TGTGCCAGCAGCAGCTTATCGGACACTGAAGCTTTCTTT
CDR3aa: CASSSLSDTEAFF

v_gene: TRBV5-4
j_gene: TRBJ1-4
d_gene: .
abundance: .
CDR3nt: TGTGCCAGCAGCTTGCGGCAGGCAGCAACTAATGAAAAACTGTTTTTT
CDR3aa: CASSLRQAATNEKLFF

v_gene: TRBV10-3
j_gene: TRBJ2-3
d_gene: TRBD2
abundance: .
CDR3nt: TGTGCCATCAGTGATGGACTAGCGGGCAGCACAGATACGCAGTATTTT
CDR3aa: CAISDGLAGSTDTQYF

v_gene: TRBV2
j_gene: TRBJ1-5
d_gene: .
abundance: once
CDR3nt: TGTGCCAGCGCGGGTTATGCGTTGCAGCAGCCCCAGCATTTT
CDR3aa: CASAGYALQQPQHF

v_gene: TRBV10-3
j_gene: TRBJ1-4
d_gene: .
abundance: .
CDR3nt: TGTGCCATCAGTCAAGACAGGAGAGGGGAAAAACTGTTTTTT
CDR3aa: CAISQDRRGEKLFF

v_gene: TRBV21-1
j_gene: TRBJ2-2
d_gene: .
abundance: .
CDR3nt: TGTGCCAGCAGCAAAGCGCGGGCGAACACCGGGGAGCTGTTTTTT
CDR3aa: CASSKARANTGELFF

v_gene: TRBV11-2
j_gene: TRBJ1-1
d_gene: .
abundance: .
CDR3nt: TGTGCCAGCACCAATCAGGGATCAGTCTTGAACACTGAAGCTTTCTTT
CDR3aa: CASTNQGSVLNTEAFF

v_gene: TRBV4-1
j_gene: TRBJ1-2
d_gene: .
abundance: .
CDR3nt: TGCGCCAGCAGCCAAGAATTCGCGGGATATGACTATGGCTACACCTTC
CDR3aa: CASSQEFAGYDYGYTF

v_gene: TRBV12-3/TRBV12-4
j_gene: TRBJ2-7
d_gene: .
abundance: .
CDR3nt: TGTGCCAGCAGTTCAGCCTACGAGCAGTACTTC
CDR3aa: CASSSAYEQYF

v_gene: TRBV28
j_gene: TRBJ1-5
d_gene: TRBD1
abundance: .
CDR3nt: TGTGCCAGCAGTTTTCGTTTGGGACAGGGAATAGGCAATCAGCCCCAGCATTTT
CDR3aa: CASSFRLGQGIGNQPQHF

v_gene: TRBV7-9
j_gene: TRBJ2-5
d_gene: TRBD2
abundance: .
CDR3nt: TGTGCCAGCAGCTTACCTACTAGCGCAGAGACCCAGTACTTC
CDR3aa: CASSLPTSAETQYF